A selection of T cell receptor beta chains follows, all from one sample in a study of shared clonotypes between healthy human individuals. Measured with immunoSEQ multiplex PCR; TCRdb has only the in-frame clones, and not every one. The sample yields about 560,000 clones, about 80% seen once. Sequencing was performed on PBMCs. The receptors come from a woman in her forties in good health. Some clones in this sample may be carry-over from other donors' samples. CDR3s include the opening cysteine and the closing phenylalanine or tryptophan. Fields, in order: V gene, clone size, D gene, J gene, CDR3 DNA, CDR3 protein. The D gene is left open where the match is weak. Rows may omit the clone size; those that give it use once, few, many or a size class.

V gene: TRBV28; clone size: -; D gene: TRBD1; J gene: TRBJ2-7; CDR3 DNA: TGTGCCAGCAGATCGACAGGGGCCGGCTCCTACGAGCAGTACTTC; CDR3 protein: CASRSTGAGSYEQYF
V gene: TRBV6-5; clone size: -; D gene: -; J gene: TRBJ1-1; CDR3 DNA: TGTGCCAGCAGTTACTCGAACGGGGGTCTTGCTGAAGCTTTCTTT; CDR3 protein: CASSYSNGGLAEAFF
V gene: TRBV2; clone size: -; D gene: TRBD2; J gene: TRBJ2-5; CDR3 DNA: TGTGCCAGCAGGGCGGGACTAGCGGGAGGGGCCCTCGGGGCCCAGTACTTC; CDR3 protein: CASRAGLAGGALGAQYF
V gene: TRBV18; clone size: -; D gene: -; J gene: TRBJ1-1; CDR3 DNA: TGTGCCAGCTCACGGGTCCAGGCCGGGTTCTCGGCGGATGAAGCTTTCTTT; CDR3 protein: CASSRVQAGFSADEAFF
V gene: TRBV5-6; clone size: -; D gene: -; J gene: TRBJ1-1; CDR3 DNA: TGTGCCAGCAGCTTGGACAGAAACACTGAAGCTTTCTTT; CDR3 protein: CASSLDRNTEAFF
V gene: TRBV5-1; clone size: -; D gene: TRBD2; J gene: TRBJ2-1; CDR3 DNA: TGCGCCAGCAGCTTGGGACCGGGAGGGCGGCTCAATGAGCAGTTCTTC; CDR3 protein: CASSLGPGGRLNEQFF
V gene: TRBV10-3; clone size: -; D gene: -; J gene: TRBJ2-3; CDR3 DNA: TGTGCCATCAGTGATGCCGATTTCGGGACCTACACAGATACGCAGTATTTT; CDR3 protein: CAISDADFGTYTDTQYF
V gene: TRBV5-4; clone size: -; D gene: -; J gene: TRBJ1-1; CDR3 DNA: TGTGCCAGCAGACCAGCAGGGATCACTGAAGCTTTCTTT; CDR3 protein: CASRPAGITEAFF
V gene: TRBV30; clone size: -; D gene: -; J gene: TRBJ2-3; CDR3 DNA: TGTGCCTGGAGGTGGGGGGGCACAGATACGCAGTATTTT; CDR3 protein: CAWRWGGTDTQYF
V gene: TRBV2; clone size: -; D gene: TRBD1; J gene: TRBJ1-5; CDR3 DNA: TGTGCCAGCAGTCCCGACAGGGGCAATCAGCCCCAGCATTTT; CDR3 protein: CASSPDRGNQPQHF
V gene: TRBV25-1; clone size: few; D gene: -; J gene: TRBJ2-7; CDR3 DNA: TGTGCCAGCAGTGGGGCCTACGAGCAGTACTTC; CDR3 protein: CASSGAYEQYF
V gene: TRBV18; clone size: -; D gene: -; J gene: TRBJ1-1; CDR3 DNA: TGTGCCAGCTCACCTTCTGGCGCCTACACTGAAGCTTTCTTT; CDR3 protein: CASSPSGAYTEAFF
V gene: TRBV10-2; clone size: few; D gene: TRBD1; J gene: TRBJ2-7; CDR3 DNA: TGCGCCAGCACTCTAAGGGGACAGGTTTTTGGTTCTCCCGCCGAGCAGTACTTC; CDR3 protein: CASTLRGQVFGSPAEQYF
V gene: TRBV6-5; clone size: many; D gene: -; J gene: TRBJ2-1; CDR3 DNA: TGTGCCAGCAGGACGTCGGGGAATGAGCAGTTCTTC; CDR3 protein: CASRTSGNEQFF
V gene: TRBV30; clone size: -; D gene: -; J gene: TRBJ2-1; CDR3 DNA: TGTGCCTGGAGCCCCCCAAGGGGCCTCTACAATGAGCAGTTCTTC; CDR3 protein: CAWSPPRGLYNEQFF
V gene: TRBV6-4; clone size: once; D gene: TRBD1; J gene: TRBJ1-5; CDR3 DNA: TGTGCCAGCAGTGACAGGGGGGACAGGATGACAAATAGCAATCAGCCCCAGCATTTT; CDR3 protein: CASSDRGDRMTNSNQPQHF
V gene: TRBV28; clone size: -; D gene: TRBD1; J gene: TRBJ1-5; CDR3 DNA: TGTGCCATCTCACCTTGGCGGGGACAGGGAGGCAATCAGCCCCAGCATTTT; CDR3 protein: CAISPWRGQGGNQPQHF
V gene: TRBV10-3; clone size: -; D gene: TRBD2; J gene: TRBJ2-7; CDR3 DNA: TGTGCCATCAGTGAGGGGACTAGCGGGAGCGGGGAGCAGTACTTC; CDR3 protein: CAISEGTSGSGEQYF
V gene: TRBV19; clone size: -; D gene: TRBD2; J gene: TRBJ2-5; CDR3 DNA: TGTGCCAGTAGCCAACGCCGGGGGGATGGTGAGACCCAGTACTTC; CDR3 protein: CASSQRRGDGETQYF
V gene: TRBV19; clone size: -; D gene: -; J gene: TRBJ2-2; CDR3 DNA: TGTGCCAGTAGTATAGTAGGCAGCCGAGGGACCGGGGAGCTGTTTTTT; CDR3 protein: CASSIVGSRGTGELFF
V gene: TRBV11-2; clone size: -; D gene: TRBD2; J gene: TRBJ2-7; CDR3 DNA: TGTGCCAGCAGCTTAGGGCCGACTAGCAGGTCCTACGAGCAGTACTTC; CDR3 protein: CASSLGPTSRSYEQYF
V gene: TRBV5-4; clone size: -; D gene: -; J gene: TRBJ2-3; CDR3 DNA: TGTGCCAGCAGCTTGTTTGTTGGAGATACGCAGTATTTT; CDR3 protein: CASSLFVGDTQYF
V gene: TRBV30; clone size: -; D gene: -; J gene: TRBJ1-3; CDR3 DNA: TGTGCCTGGTCGGTGGGGGCTGTCTCTGGAAACACCATATATTTT; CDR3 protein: CAWSVGAVSGNTIYF
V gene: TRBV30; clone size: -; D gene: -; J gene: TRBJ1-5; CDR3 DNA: TGTGCCTGGAGTTATGGGACCGTCTATCAGCCCCAGCATTTT; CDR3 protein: CAWSYGTVYQPQHF
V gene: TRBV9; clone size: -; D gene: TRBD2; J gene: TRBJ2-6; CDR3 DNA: TGTGCCAGCAGCGTAGGGGAGGGCTCTGGGGCCAACGTCCTGACTTTC; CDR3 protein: CASSVGEGSGANVLTF
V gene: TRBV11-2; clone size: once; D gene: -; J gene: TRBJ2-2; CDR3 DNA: TGTGCCAGCAGACAAATTATCCCCGGGGAGCTGTTTTTT; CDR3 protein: CASRQIIPGELFF
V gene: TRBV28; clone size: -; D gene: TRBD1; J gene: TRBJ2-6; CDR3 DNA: TGTGCCAGCAGTTTACCAAAGACAGGGGTCGGGGCCAACGTCCTGACTTTC; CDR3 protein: CASSLPKTGVGANVLTF
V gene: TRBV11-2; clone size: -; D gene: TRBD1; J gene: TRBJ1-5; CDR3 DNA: TGTGCCAGCAGCCCGGGGACAGAGCATAGCAATCAGCCCCAGCATTTT; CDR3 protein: CASSPGTEHSNQPQHF
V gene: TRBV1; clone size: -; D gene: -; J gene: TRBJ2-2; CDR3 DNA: TGCACCAGCAGCCAAGTAAGCGGAAAAAACACCGGGGAGCTGTTTTTT; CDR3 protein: CTSSQVSGKNTGELFF
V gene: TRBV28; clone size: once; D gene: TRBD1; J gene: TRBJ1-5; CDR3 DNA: TGTGCCAGCAGGGACAGGGTGGTTCAGCCCCAGCATTTT; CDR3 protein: CASRDRVVQPQHF
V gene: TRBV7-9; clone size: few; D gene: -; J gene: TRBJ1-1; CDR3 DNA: TGTGCCAGCAGCTTATCTCAGGGGAACACTGAAGCTTTCTTT; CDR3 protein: CASSLSQGNTEAFF
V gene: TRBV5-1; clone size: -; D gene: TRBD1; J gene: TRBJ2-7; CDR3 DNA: TGCGCCAGCAGCTCCCTCGGACAGGGGGATTCCTACGAGCAGTACTTC; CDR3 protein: CASSSLGQGDSYEQYF
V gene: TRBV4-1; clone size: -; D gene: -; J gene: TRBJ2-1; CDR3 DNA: TGCGCCAGCAGCCCTAGTAGGGGTCTGAATGAGCAGTTCTTC; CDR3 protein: CASSPSRGLNEQFF
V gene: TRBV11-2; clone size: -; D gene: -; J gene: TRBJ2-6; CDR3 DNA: TGTGCCAGCAGCCCGCCGGCAAGTGGGGCCAACGTCCTGACTTTC; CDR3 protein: CASSPPASGANVLTF
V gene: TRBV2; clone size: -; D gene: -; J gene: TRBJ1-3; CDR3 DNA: TGTGCCAGCAGTCTGACAGGCTCTGGAAACACCATATATTTT; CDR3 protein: CASSLTGSGNTIYF
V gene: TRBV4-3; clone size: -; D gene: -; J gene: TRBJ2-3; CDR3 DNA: TGCGCCAGCAGCGAAGCCGCGAAACCCCGGAGCACAGATACGCAGTATTTT; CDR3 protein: CASSEAAKPRSTDTQYF
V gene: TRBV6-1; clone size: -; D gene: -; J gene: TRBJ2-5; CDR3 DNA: TGTGCCAGCAGTGGCGGAAGGATGGAGACCCAGTACTTC; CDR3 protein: CASSGGRMETQYF
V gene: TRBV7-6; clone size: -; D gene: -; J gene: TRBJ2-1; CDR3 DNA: TGTGCCAGCAGCTTAGGTCCCCATGAGCAGTTCTTC; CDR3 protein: CASSLGPHEQFF
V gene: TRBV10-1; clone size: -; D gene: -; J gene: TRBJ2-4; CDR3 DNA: TGCGCCAGCAGTGAGTCCGGACCAACGGGTCAGTACTTC; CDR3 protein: CASSESGPTGQYF
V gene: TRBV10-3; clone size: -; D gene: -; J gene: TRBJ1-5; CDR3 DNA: TGTGCCATCAGTGTGGGTAGCAATCAGCCCCAGCATTTT; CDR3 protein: CAISVGSNQPQHF
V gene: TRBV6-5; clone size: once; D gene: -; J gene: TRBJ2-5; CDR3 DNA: TGTGCCAGCAGTTTGGGACTCGCACAAGAGACCCAGTACTTC; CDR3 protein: CASSLGLAQETQYF
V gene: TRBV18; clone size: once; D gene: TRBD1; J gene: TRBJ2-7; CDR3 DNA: TGTGCCAGCTCCCCCCGGGACAGGGGGCGTTACGAGCAGTACTTC; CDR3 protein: CASSPRDRGRYEQYF
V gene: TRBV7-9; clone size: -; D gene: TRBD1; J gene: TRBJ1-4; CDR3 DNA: TGTGCCAGCAGCTTGACAGGGCTTAATGAAAAACTGTTTTTT; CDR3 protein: CASSLTGLNEKLFF
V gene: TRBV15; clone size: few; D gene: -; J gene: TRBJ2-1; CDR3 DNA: TGTGCCACCAGCAGGGGGGGCAGTTACAATGAGCAGTTCTTC; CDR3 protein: CATSRGGSYNEQFF
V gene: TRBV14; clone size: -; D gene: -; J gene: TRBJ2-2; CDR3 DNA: TGTGCCAGCAGCCAAGTTCCTGCCGGGGAGCTGTTTTTT; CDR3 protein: CASSQVPAGELFF
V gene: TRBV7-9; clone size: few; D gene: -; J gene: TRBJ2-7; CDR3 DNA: TGTGCCAGCAGCCGCCGAGGGACCGAGACGTCCTACGAGCAGTACTTC; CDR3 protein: CASSRRGTETSYEQYF
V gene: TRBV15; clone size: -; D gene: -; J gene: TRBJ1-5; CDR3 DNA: TGTGCCACCAGCAGAGATCTCTCACAGCCCCAGCATTTT; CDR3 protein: CATSRDLSQPQHF
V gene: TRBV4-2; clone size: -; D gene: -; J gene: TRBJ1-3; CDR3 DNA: TGTGCCAGCAGCCAAGAACAACCCATTTCTGGAAACACCATATATTTT; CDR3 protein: CASSQEQPISGNTIYF
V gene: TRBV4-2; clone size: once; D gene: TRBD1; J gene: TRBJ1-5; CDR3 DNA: TGTGCCAGCAGCCAAGTATTCCAGGGGGGCGTGCAGCCCCAGCATTTT; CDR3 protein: CASSQVFQGGVQPQHF
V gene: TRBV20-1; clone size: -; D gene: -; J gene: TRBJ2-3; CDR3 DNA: TGCAGTCCCCTCCTATCAGATACGCAGTATTTT; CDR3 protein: CSPLLSDTQYF
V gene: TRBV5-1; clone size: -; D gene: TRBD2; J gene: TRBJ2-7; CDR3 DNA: TGCGCCAGCAGCACTAGCGGGAACGCCCTGGTCGAGCAGTACTTC; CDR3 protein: CASSTSGNALVEQYF
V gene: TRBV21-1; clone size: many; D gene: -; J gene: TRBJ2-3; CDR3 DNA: TGTGCCAGCAGCTTCCGGGACTTCCTAGCGGGAGAAGAAGATACGCAGTATTTT; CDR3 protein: CASSFRDFLAGEEDTQYF
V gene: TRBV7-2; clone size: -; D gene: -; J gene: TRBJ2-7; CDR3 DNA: TGTGCCAGCAGCTTAGTTGTCCAGACGTCCTACGAGCAGTACTTC; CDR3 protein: CASSLVVQTSYEQYF
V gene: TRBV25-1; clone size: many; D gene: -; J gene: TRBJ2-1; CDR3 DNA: TGTGCCAGCAGTGAAGAGGGTCCCCCTGTCAATGAGCAGTTCTTC; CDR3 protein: CASSEEGPPVNEQFF
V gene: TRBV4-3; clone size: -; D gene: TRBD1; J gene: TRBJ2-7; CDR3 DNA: TGCGCCAGCAGCCCGGCCGGGACAGGGCCTTACGAGCAGTACTTC; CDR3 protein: CASSPAGTGPYEQYF
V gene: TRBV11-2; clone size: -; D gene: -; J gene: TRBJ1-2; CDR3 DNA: TGTGCCAGCAGCCCGATCGGGGCCGCTAACTATGGCTACACCTTC; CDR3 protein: CASSPIGAANYGYTF
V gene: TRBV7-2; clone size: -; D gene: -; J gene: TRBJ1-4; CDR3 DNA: TGTGCCAGCAGCTTAGTGGGGAGGTCGGGTGAAAAACTGTTTTTT; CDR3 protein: CASSLVGRSGEKLFF